These T cell receptor beta chains were read from a single sample in a study of cytomegalovirus exposure and HLA in healthy donors. Sequencing was performed with immunoSEQ multiplex PCR; in TCRdb, only in-frame clones are kept and a portion is missing. The table includes 160,000 or so clones, 65% to 80% detected once. Sequenced input: PBMCs. The receptors stem from a woman in her thirties or forties in good health and CMV-seropositive. Both conserved end residues are part of each CDR3. For some rows the clone size is stated as once, few or many, or as a class when expanded; others skip it.

j_gene: TRBJ1-4; v_gene: TRBV25-1; abundance: .; CDR3aa: CASSEFSATNEKLFF
j_gene: TRBJ2-2; v_gene: TRBV5-5; abundance: .; CDR3aa: CASSLVQALWAGELFF
j_gene: TRBJ2-4; v_gene: TRBV4-1; abundance: .; CDR3aa: CASSGGGAAKNIQYF
j_gene: TRBJ2-1; v_gene: TRBV7-7; abundance: .; CDR3aa: CASSLSGTTGEQFF
j_gene: TRBJ2-7; v_gene: TRBV6-1; abundance: .; CDR3aa: CASSAYGTGAYEQYF
j_gene: TRBJ1-1; v_gene: TRBV30; abundance: .; CDR3aa: CAWSVRALDTEAFF
j_gene: TRBJ1-5; v_gene: TRBV5-6; abundance: .; CDR3aa: CASSPGGGSNQPQHF
j_gene: TRBJ1-1; v_gene: TRBV6-5; abundance: .; CDR3aa: CASSYSTGVGTEAFF
j_gene: TRBJ1-2; v_gene: TRBV29-1; abundance: .; CDR3aa: CSVGAGGYTF
j_gene: TRBJ1-5; v_gene: TRBV10-2; abundance: few; CDR3aa: CAARFERPWPQPQHF
j_gene: TRBJ1-1; v_gene: TRBV7-9; abundance: .; CDR3aa: CASSLGTGTEAFF
j_gene: TRBJ2-2; v_gene: TRBV9; abundance: .; CDR3aa: CASSSPTGGQAYTGELFF
j_gene: TRBJ2-1; v_gene: TRBV7-3; abundance: .; CDR3aa: CASTLAGGQGVEQFF
j_gene: TRBJ2-5; v_gene: TRBV5-6; abundance: .; CDR3aa: CASTDRGVQETQYF
j_gene: TRBJ1-3; v_gene: TRBV19; abundance: .; CDR3aa: CASTPSGSSGNTIYF
j_gene: TRBJ2-7; v_gene: TRBV7-2; abundance: .; CDR3aa: CASSLSPLAAYEQYF
j_gene: TRBJ2-3; v_gene: TRBV30; abundance: .; CDR3aa: CAGEARTDTQYF
j_gene: TRBJ1-2; v_gene: TRBV30; abundance: few; CDR3aa: CAWKARATDYGYTF
j_gene: TRBJ1-1; v_gene: TRBV5-1; abundance: .; CDR3aa: CASSLGQTEAFF
j_gene: TRBJ1-1; v_gene: TRBV6-6; abundance: .; CDR3aa: CASALTGYFTEAFF
j_gene: TRBJ1-2; v_gene: TRBV30; abundance: .; CDR3aa: CAWSALGHNYGYTF
j_gene: TRBJ1-4; v_gene: TRBV2; abundance: .; CDR3aa: CASGGLGTTNEKLFF
j_gene: TRBJ1-1; v_gene: TRBV30; abundance: once; CDR3aa: CAWAPGATEAFF
j_gene: TRBJ1-3; v_gene: TRBV7-9; abundance: few; CDR3aa: CASSWDRAGNTIYF
j_gene: TRBJ1-6; v_gene: TRBV5-6; abundance: few; CDR3aa: CASSWGTGRSPLHF
j_gene: TRBJ2-4; v_gene: TRBV6-1; abundance: .; CDR3aa: CASSPKVGQTNSQYF
j_gene: TRBJ1-5; v_gene: TRBV5-5; abundance: .; CDR3aa: CASSLVGQFAAQPQHF
j_gene: TRBJ2-2; v_gene: TRBV7-8; abundance: .; CDR3aa: CASSPLGRGAGELFF
j_gene: TRBJ1-2; v_gene: TRBV29-1; abundance: .; CDR3aa: CSVEEPGEDGYTF